This T cell receptor beta chain derives from a study of cytomegalovirus exposure and HLA in healthy donors. This CDR3 has 15 amino acids. The V gene's germline CDR1 is SGHNT and CDR2 YENEEA. V was trimmed by 3 bases and J by 3 bases, leaving 15 bases between them. Profiled with immunoSEQ multiplex PCR; TCRdb holds only in-frame clones, not every one. The sample includes around 100,000 clones, around 85% seen only once; the top ten take more than 20%. This clonotype was obtained from a young man in good health and CMV-seropositive. The rearrangement joins TRBV11-3 to TRBJ2-7, with a possible D match to TRBD1 (7 bases). Material: PBMCs. CDR3 DNA: TGTGCCAGCAGCTTTGGGCAGGGGGGCCTCTACGAGCAGTACGTC. Encoded protein: CASSFGQGGLYEQYV.